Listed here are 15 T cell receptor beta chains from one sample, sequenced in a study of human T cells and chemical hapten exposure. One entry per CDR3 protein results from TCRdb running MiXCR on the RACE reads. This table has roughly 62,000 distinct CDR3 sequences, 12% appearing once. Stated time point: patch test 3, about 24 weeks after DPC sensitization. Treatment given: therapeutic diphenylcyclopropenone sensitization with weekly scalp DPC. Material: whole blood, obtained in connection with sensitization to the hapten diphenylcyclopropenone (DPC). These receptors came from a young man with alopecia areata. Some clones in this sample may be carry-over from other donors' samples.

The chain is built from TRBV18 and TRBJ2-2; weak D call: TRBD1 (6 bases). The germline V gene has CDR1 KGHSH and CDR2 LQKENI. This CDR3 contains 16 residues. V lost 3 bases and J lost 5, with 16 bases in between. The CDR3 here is CASSPFSGQQTGELFF. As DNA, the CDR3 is TGTGCCAGCTCACCTTTCTCAGGACAGCAAACCGGGGAGCTGTTTTTT. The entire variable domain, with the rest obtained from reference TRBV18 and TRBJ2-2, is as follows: NAGVMQNPRHLVRRRGQEARLRCSPMKGHSHVYWYRQLPEEGLKFMVYLQKENIIDESGMPKERFSAEFPKEGPSILRIQQVVRGDSAAYFCASSPFSGQQTGELFFGEGSRLTVL.

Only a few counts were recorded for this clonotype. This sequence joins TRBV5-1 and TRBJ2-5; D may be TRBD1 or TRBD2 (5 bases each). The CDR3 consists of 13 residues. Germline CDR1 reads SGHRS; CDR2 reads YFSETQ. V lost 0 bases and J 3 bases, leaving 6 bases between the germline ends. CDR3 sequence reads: CASSLVGEETQYF. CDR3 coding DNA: TGCGCCAGCAGCTTGGTGGGGGAAGAGACCCAGTACTTC.

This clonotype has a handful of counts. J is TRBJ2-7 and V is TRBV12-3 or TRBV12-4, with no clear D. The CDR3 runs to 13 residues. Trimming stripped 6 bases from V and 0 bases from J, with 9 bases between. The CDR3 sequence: CASRTLASYEQYF. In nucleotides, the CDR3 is TGTGCCAGCAGAACCCTGGCCTCCTACGAGCAGTACTTC.

CDR3 amino acids: CASSQDRTGTDTQYF. The CDR3 DNA reads TGTGCCAGCAGCCAAGACCGGACGGGCACAGATACGCAGTATTTT. The chain links TRBV4-2 to TRBJ2-3; D gene ambiguous. CDR3 length: 15 residues. The germline CDR1 and CDR2 sequences are LGHNA and YNFKEQ. V was trimmed by 0 bases and J by 1 base, leaving 8 bases between them.

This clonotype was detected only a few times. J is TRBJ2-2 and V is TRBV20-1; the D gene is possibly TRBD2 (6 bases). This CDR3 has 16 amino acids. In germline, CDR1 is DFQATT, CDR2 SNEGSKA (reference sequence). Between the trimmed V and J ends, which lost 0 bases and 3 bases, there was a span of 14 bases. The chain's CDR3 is CSARDSNSGDTGELFF. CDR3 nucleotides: TGCAGTGCTAGAGATTCAAATTCGGGGGACACCGGGGAGCTGTTTTTT.

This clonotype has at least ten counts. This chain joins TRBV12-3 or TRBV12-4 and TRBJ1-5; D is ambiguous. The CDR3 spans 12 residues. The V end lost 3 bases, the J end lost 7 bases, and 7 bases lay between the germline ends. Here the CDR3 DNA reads TGTGCCAGCAGTTTTCCCAGCCAGCCCCAGCATTTT. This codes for CASSFPSQPQHF.

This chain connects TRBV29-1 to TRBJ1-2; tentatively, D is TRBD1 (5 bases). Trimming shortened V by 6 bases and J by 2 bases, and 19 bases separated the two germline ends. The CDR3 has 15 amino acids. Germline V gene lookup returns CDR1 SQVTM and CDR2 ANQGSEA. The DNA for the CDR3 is TGCAGCGTCTCCACCTTGGGGGGAGCCAACTATGGCTACACCTTC. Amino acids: CSVSTLGGANYGYTF.

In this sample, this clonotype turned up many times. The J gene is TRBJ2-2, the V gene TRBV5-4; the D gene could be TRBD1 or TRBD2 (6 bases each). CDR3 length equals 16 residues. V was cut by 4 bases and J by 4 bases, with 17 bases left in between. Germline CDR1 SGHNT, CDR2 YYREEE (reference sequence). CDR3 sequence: CASSPMGGRVTGELFF. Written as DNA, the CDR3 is TGTGCCAGCAGCCCCATGGGGGGCCGGGTCACCGGGGAGCTGTTTTTT. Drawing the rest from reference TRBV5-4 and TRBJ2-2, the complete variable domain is ETGVTQSPTHLIKTRGQQVTLRCSSQSGHNTVSWYQQALGQGPQFIFQYYREEENGRGNFPPRFSGLQFPNYSSELNVNALELDDSALYLCASSPMGGRVTGELFFGEGSRLTVL.

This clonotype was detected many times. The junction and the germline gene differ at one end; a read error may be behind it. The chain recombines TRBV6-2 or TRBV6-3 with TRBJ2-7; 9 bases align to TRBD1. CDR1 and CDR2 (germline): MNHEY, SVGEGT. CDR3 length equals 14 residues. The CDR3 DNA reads TGTGCCAGCAGTTACGCCGGGACAGGGCCCCCGCTCGAATTC. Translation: CASSYAGTGPPLEF.

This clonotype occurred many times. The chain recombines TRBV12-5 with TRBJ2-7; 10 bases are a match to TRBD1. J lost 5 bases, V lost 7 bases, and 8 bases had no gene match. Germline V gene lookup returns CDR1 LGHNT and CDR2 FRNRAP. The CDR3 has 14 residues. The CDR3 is CASASGQGTDEQYF. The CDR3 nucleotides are TGTGCTAGTGCTTCGGGACAGGGGACGGACGAGCAGTACTTC. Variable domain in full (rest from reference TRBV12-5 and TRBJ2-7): DARVTQTPRHKVTEMGQEVTMRCQPILGHNTVFWYRQTMMQGLELLAYFRNRAPLDDSGMPKDRFSAEMPDATLATLKIQPSEPRDSAVYFCASASGQGTDEQYFGPGTRLTVT.

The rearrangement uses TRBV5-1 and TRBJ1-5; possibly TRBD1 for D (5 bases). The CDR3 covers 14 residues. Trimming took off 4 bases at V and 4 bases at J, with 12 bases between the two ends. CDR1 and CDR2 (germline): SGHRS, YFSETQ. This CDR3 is CASSPGARNQPQHF. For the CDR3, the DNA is TGCGCCAGCAGCCCCGGGGCCCGAAATCAGCCCCAGCATTTT.

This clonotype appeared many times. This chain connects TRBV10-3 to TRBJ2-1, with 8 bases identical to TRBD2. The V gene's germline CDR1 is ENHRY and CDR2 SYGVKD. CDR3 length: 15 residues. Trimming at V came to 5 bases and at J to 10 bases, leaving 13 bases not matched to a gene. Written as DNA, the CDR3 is TGTGCCATCAGTAACTTCGGGACTAGTTCAAAAGAGCAGTTCTTC. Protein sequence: CAISNFGTSSKEQFF.

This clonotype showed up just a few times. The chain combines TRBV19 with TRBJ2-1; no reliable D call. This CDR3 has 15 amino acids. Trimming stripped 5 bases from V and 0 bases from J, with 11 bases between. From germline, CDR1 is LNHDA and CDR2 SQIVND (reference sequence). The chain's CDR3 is CASSVQGPSYNEQFF. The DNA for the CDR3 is TGTGCCAGTAGTGTCCAAGGGCCCTCCTACAATGAGCAGTTCTTC.

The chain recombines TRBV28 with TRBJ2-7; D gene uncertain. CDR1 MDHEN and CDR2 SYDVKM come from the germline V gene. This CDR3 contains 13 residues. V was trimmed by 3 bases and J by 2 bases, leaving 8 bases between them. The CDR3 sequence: CASSFRSPYEQYF. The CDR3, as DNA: TGTGCCAGCAGTTTCAGAAGTCCCTACGAGCAGTACTTC.

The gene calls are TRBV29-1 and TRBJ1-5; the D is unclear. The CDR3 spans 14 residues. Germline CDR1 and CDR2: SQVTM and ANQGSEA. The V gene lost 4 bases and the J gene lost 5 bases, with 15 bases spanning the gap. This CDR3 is CSVAVGPPDQPQHF. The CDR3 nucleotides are TGCAGCGTTGCGGTTGGGCCCCCCGATCAGCCCCAGCATTTT.